The clone carrying this T cell receptor beta chain was detected only once. Sequencing was performed with immunoSEQ multiplex PCR; in TCRdb, only in-frame clones are kept and a portion is missing. Among 250,000 to 300,000 clones listed, about 85% were seen once. This sample is drawn from a study of blood T cell repertoires in COVID-19. The overall study: Whether acute or convalescent, the COVID-19 samples came from the United States, Italy and Spain. From T cells, B-cell-depleted T cells, or PBMCs came the material, which was cDNA or gDNA.

The CDR3 consists of 19 residues. Germline CDR1 LGHNA, CDR2 YSLEER. V was clipped by 0 bases and J by 1 base; unmatched bases: 11. The chain recombines TRBV4-3 with TRBJ2-5, with 10 bases matching TRBD2. Material: peripheral blood. This TCR was recovered from a woman aged 50 to 65 who had recovered from COVID-19. CDR3 protein: CASSQEFVGAGGLQETQYF. The CDR3 nucleotides are TGCGCCAGCAGCCAAGAATTCGTCGGAGCGGGAGGGCTCCAAGAGACCCAGTACTTC.